One sample yielded the 23 T cell receptor beta chains listed below, sequenced in a study of shared clonotypes between healthy human individuals. Libraries were prepared by immunoSEQ multiplex PCR; TCRdb keeps only in-frame clonotypes and omits some of them. The table includes just over 2,000,000 clones, over 85% detected once. Naive CD8 cells comprised CD45RO-negative, CCR7-positively selected cells, excluding terminally differentiated effector memory CD45RA+ cells. Sequenced sample: naive CD8+ T cells sorted from blood. The receptor set was obtained from a man younger than 35 in good health.

The chain joins TRBV10-2 to TRBJ2-3, with 11 bases that match TRBD2. CDR3 length equals 19 residues. V was pared by 7 bases and J by 2 bases, with 17 bases of the junction left unmatched. The germline CDR1 and CDR2 sequences are WSHSY and SAAADI. The CDR3: CASILLAGAPRIITDTQYF. CDR3 sequence (DNA): TGCGCCAGCATTTTACTAGCGGGGGCCCCCCGAATCATCACAGATACGCAGTATTTT.

This chain connects TRBV11-2 to TRBJ2-6; 9 nucleotides match TRBD1. After removal of 5 bases from V and 6 bases from J, the junction contained 11 bases not matched to a gene. Germline CDR1 and CDR2: SGHAT and FQNNGV. This CDR3 region has 17 residues. Here the CDR3 DNA reads TGTGCCAGCAGCAACCCGGGACAGGGCGAAAAGGCCAACGTCCTGACTTTC. It encodes CASSNPGQGEKANVLTF.

The rearrangement links TRBV5-5 to TRBJ1-2, with D unclear. The CDR3 has 12 residues. Trimming left V 2 bases short and J 4 bases short, with 6 bases between. CDR1 is SGHKS, CDR2 YYEKEE, per germline (reference sequence). CDR3 in DNA: TGTGCCAGCAGCTTCGAGGGCTATGGCTACACCTTC. Translation: CASSFEGYGYTF.

This clone was seen a single time. The V gene is TRBV28, the J gene TRBJ1-4; perhaps TRBD1 as D (6 bases). The CDR3 extends over 15 amino acids. Germline CDR1 and CDR2: MDHEN and SYDVKM. The germline V and J ends were trimmed by 8 bases and 6 bases, with 19 bases remaining between them. CDR3 protein: CASGGFGQSYEKLFF. CDR3 in DNA: TGTGCCAGCGGCGGCTTTGGACAGAGCTATGAAAAACTGTTTTTT.

The count of this clone is one. The chain employs TRBV27 and TRBJ2-3, with 9 bases matching TRBD1. Trimming at V came to 6 bases and at J to 3 bases, leaving 7 bases not matched to a gene. Per the germline V gene, CDR1 is MNHEY and CDR2 is SMNVEV (reference sequence). The CDR3 has 15 residues. The CDR3 DNA reads as TGTGCCAGCAGCTACGGGACAGGGAGGACAGATACGCAGTATTTT. It encodes CASSYGTGRTDTQYF.

As for this clone: This sample includes further DNA sequences coding for the same CDR3. This rearrangement joins TRBV9 to TRBJ1-3; 9 bases align to TRBD1. The J segment lost 3 bases and the V segment lost 3 bases, leaving 4 bases of the junction unmatched. Germline CDR1 reads SGDLS; CDR2 reads YYNGEE. The CDR3 is made up of 15 amino acids. CDR3 sequence (DNA): TGTGCCAGCAGCGCGACAGGGGGTAGTGGAAACACCATATATTTT. It is translated as CASSATGGSGNTIYF. Complete variable domain (other parts from reference TRBV9 and TRBJ1-3): DSGVTQTPKHLITATGQRVTLRCSPRSGDLSVYWYQQSLDQGLQFLIQYYNGEERAKGNILERFSAQQFPDLHSELNLSSLELGDSALYFCASSATGGSGNTIYFGEGSWLTVV.

Points on this clone: This same CDR3 is encoded by further DNA sequences in the sample. This sequence joins TRBV7-9 and TRBJ2-7, with 7 bases that match TRBD1. The V gene end was trimmed by 1 base and the J gene end by 0 bases; junction bases not matched to a gene: 3. Germline V gene sequence: CDR1 SEHNR, CDR2 FQNEAQ (reference sequence). The CDR3 runs to 15 residues. CDR3 nucleotides: TGTGCCAGCAGCTTAGGGACAGGAAGCTCCTACGAGCAGTACTTC. Translating gives CASSLGTGSSYEQYF.

The genes are TRBV13 and TRBJ2-3, with 11 bases fitting TRBD2. J lost 6 bases, V lost 5 bases, and 7 bases had no gene match. Germline V gene lookup returns CDR1 PRHDT and CDR2 FYEKMQ (reference sequence). The CDR3 loop spans 15 amino acids. CDR3 protein: CASSETSGGRDTQYF. CDR3 DNA: TGTGCCAGCAGCGAAACTAGCGGGGGAAGGGATACGCAGTATTTT.

This clone was recorded once. V usage is TRBV7-9 and J usage is TRBJ2-3; no clear D. Trimming removed 1 base at V and 0 bases at J, with 11 bases between. Germline-derived CDR1 and CDR2 are SEHNR and FQNEAQ (reference sequence). The CDR3 has 16 residues. CDR3 in DNA: TGTGCCAGCAGCTTAGGGGTGGAGACTAGCACAGATACGCAGTATTTT. This codes for CASSLGVETSTDTQYF.

V and J are TRBV11-3 and TRBJ1-1, with D tentatively TRBD1 (5 bases). This CDR3 contains 18 residues. The germline V gene encodes CDR1 SGHNT and CDR2 YENEEA. V lost 0 bases to trimming and J lost 5 bases, with 22 bases between them. DNA for the CDR3: TGTGCCAGCAGCTTAGATCGTGCAGGGAAGGGAATAGGGACTGAAGCTTTCTTT. It is translated as CASSLDRAGKGIGTEAFF. The full variable domain, its missing parts supplied by reference TRBV11-3 and TRBJ1-1, is EAGVVQSPRYKIIEKKQPVAFWCNPISGHNTLYWYLQNLGQGPELLIRYENEEAVDDSQLPKDRFSAERLKGVDSTLKIQPAELGDSAVYLCASSLDRAGKGIGTEAFFGQGTRLTVV.

This clone was recorded only once. V gene TRBV11-2 combines with J gene TRBJ2-1; possible D gene TRBD2, 5 bases. The germline V gene encodes CDR1 SGHAT and CDR2 FQNNGV. The CDR3 length is 17 residues. Trimming shortened V by 5 bases and J by 5 bases, and 22 bases separated the two germline ends. CDR3 region: CASSPAIGEGLHNEQFF. DNA for the CDR3: TGTGCCAGCAGCCCGGCGATTGGCGAAGGACTTCACAATGAGCAGTTCTTC.

The table lists this clone with a count of one. A much bigger clone sits one base away, suggesting this may be a read error. The chain is built from TRBV5-6 and TRBJ1-1; D is uncertain. V shed 0 bases and J shed 4 bases, with 7 bases lying between them. The CDR3 consists of 13 residues. CDR1 and CDR2 (germline): SGHDT, YYEEEE. This CDR3 reads CASSLAESTEAFF. The CDR3 DNA is TGTGCCAGCAGCTTGGCAGAGAGCACTGAAGCTTTCTTT.

The chain has TRBV9 and TRBJ2-5, with TRBD2 matching 9 bases. Trimming took 3 bases from V and 2 from J; bases not matched to a gene: 5. This CDR3 is 15 amino acids long. Germline lookup yields CDR1 SGDLS and CDR2 YYNGEE. CDR3 amino acids: CASSAGLALQETQYF. In DNA form, the CDR3 reads TGTGCCAGCAGCGCTGGACTAGCGTTACAAGAGACCCAGTACTTC.

This clone was counted once. Here the CDR3 reads CASSPGANTEAFF. DNA for the CDR3: TGTGCCAGCTCACCAGGAGCGAACACTGAAGCTTTCTTT. V is TRBV18 and J is TRBJ1-1; D unclear. CDR1 is KGHSH and CDR2 is LQKENI in the germline V gene. The CDR3 is 13 amino acids. V was clipped by 2 bases and J by 1 base, with 5 bases between them. The whole variable domain, remainder taken from reference TRBV18 and TRBJ1-1, is NAGVMQNPRHLVRRRGQEARLRCSPMKGHSHVYWYRQLPEEGLKFMVYLQKENIIDESGMPKERFSAEFPKEGPSILRIQQVVRGDSAAYFCASSPGANTEAFFGQGTRLTVV.

The chain has TRBV11-2 and TRBJ2-5; D remains ambiguous. Germline V gene data show CDR1 as SGHAT and CDR2 as FQNNGV. The CDR3 is 13 residues long. V lost 1 base to trimming and J lost 5 bases, with 8 bases between them. As DNA, the CDR3 is TGTGCCAGCAGCTTAGCGCCTACCGAGACCCAGTACTTC. It specifies CASSLAPTETQYF.

The chain employs TRBV4-1 and TRBJ2-3, with 7 bases aligning to TRBD2. Unmatched junction bases numbered 3, after V lost 0 bases and J lost 0 bases. CDR3 length equals 16 residues. The V gene's germline CDR1 is MGHRA and CDR2 YSYEKL. The CDR3 reads CASSQEPSGSTDTQYF. DNA of the CDR3: TGCGCCAGCAGCCAAGAGCCTAGCGGTAGCACAGATACGCAGTATTTT.

The chain employs TRBV7-9 and TRBJ2-7, with a tentative D call TRBD1 (6 bases). CDR1 and CDR2 (germline): SEHNR, FQNEAQ (reference sequence). This CDR3 contains 14 residues. V shed 5 bases and J shed 0 bases, with 11 bases lying between them. The CDR3 DNA sequence: TGTGCCAGCAGCCCAGGGGACGGCTCCTACGAGCAGTACTTC. This codes for CASSPGDGSYEQYF.

The chain employs TRBV5-3 and TRBJ2-3; D is uncertain. TRBV5-3 is an ORF, and what it does is uncertain. CDR3 length: 14 amino acids. Trimming removed 1 base at V and 4 bases at J, with 10 bases between. CDR3 loop: CARSLRSTPDTQYF. Written as DNA, the CDR3 is TGTGCCAGAAGCTTGAGATCGACGCCAGATACGCAGTATTTT.

This clone was detected only once. This chain links TRBV4-1 with TRBJ2-3; D possibly uses TRBD1 or TRBD2 (7 bases each). V was shortened by 2 bases and J by 5 bases, with 17 bases between the two germline ends. Per the germline V gene, CDR1 is MGHRA and CDR2 is YSYEKL. The CDR3 covers 16 residues. The CDR3 region is CASSQRGAGGVDTQYF. CDR3 DNA: TGCGCCAGCAGCCAAAGGGGGGCAGGGGGGGTAGATACGCAGTATTTT.

This clone was recorded a few times. V and J are TRBV7-9 and TRBJ1-2; the match to TRBD1 covers 7 bases. Trimming cost V 4 bases and J 4 bases; bases outside gene matches: 6. CDR3 length: 14 residues. CDR1 SEHNR and CDR2 FQNEAQ come from the germline V gene (reference sequence). CDR3 in amino acids: CASSSSTGAYGYTF. CDR3 in DNA: TGTGCCAGCAGCTCATCAACAGGGGCCTATGGCTACACCTTC.

The CDR3 DNA sequence: TGTGCCACCTGGCCGGGACAGTTAAACACTGAAGCTTTCTTT. Translating it yields CATWPGQLNTEAFF. The chain couples TRBV15 to TRBJ1-1; 7 bases are a match to TRBD1. CDR1 is LNHNV, CDR2 YYDKDF, per germline (reference sequence). The CDR3 sequence is 14 residues long. V lost 8 bases and J lost 2; bases outside the gene matches: 8.

The rearrangement links TRBV27 to TRBJ2-5, with TRBD2 matching over 9 bases. V lost 2 bases and J lost 3; bases outside the gene matches: 7. The CDR3 extends over 16 amino acids. Germline lookup yields CDR1 MNHEY and CDR2 SMNVEV (reference sequence). CDR3 DNA: TGTGCCAGCAGTTTAGGCGGGGGGGCCGAAAAAGAGACCCAGTACTTC. The encoded protein is CASSLGGGAEKETQYF.

In the case of this clone: This same CDR3 is encoded by further DNA sequences in the sample. The genes are TRBV9 and TRBJ2-2; D gene unclear. The germline V gene has CDR1 SGDLS and CDR2 YYNGEE. Trimming left V 0 bases short and J 7 bases short, with 7 bases between. The CDR3 has 13 amino acids. The CDR3 protein is CASSVEGHGELFF. CDR3 nucleotide sequence: TGTGCCAGCAGCGTAGAGGGTCACGGGGAGCTGTTTTTT.